The 23 T cell receptor beta chains listed next were all sequenced from one sample in a study of T-cell memory formation after mild COVID-19. Via MiXCR, TCRdb re-called the 5' RACE reads, giving one row per CDR3 protein. The repertoire consists of about 350,000 distinct CDR3 sequences, with around 13% occurring once and the leading ten covering roughly 20%. The sample taken for sequencing was PBMCs or a T cell subset sorted from them (not recorded which). These TCRs come from a man aged 18 to 29 who had mild COVID-19 (a few samples of this study predate the infection). Cell type and time point are not known.

Of note for this clonotype: A single base separates this from a much larger clone, so it may be a read error. In DNA, the CDR3 is TGTGCCAGCAGTCGACAGGTTTCCTACGAGCAGTACTTC. Translated, it gives CASSRQVSYEQYF. The chain joins TRBV7-9 to TRBJ2-7; D possibly corresponds to TRBD1 (6 bases). In germline, CDR1 is SEHNR, CDR2 FQNEAQ (reference sequence). V dropped 6 bases and J dropped 1 base, with 10 bases sitting between them. The CDR3 is 13 amino acids.

This clonotype has a handful of counts. V and J are TRBV6-6 and TRBJ2-7; 8 positions agree with TRBD1. Germline trimming cut 2 bases from V and 3 bases from J; bases unmatched to any gene: 3. The CDR3 is made up of 14 amino acids. Per the germline V gene, CDR1 is MNHNY and CDR2 is SVGAGI (reference sequence). CDR3 amino acids: CASSYPDRGYEQYF. The CDR3 DNA is TGTGCCAGCAGTTACCCCGACAGGGGCTACGAGCAGTACTTC.

This clonotype was found many times. The rearrangement links TRBV7-2 to TRBJ2-3, with D perhaps TRBD2 (5 bases). Germline-derived CDR1 and CDR2 are SGHTA and FQGNSA. The CDR3 runs 14 residues. Between the trimmed V and J ends, which lost 1 base and 4 bases, there was a span of 9 bases. The CDR3 protein is CASSLVLAADTQYF. CDR3 DNA: TGTGCCAGCAGCTTAGTTCTAGCTGCAGATACGCAGTATTTT.

The J gene is TRBJ1-3, the V gene TRBV7-9; 8 bases are a match to TRBD1. V lost 5 bases, J lost 4 bases, and 4 bases stayed unmatched. The CDR3 is made up of 14 amino acids. Germline V lookup: CDR1 SEHNR, CDR2 FQNEAQ (reference sequence). The CDR3 nucleotides are TGTGCCAGCAGCCGCCAGGGGGCCGGAAACACCATATATTTT. Translating it yields CASSRQGAGNTIYF.

This chain uses TRBV11-2 with TRBJ2-7; 8 bases align to TRBD1. The ends lost 5 bases at V and 12 bases at J; junction bases unmatched: 12. This CDR3 is built from 13 residues. CDR1 and CDR2 (germline): SGHAT, FQNNGV. CDR3: CASSPPPWDRLYV. DNA of the CDR3: TGTGCCAGCAGCCCACCCCCCTGGGACAGGCTGTACGTC.

The chain couples TRBV15 to TRBJ1-2; 7 bases are shared with TRBD1. The germline V gene has CDR1 LNHNV and CDR2 YYDKDF (reference sequence). The V and J ends lost 0 bases and 4 bases, in that order; junction bases with no gene match: 2. CDR3 length: 14 amino acids. The CDR3 nucleotides read TGTGCCACCAGCAGAGAGGCAGGGGGCTATGGCTACACCTTC. Amino acids: CATSREAGGYGYTF.

This clonotype was counted between two and nine times. The chain joins TRBV5-1 to TRBJ2-5; D perhaps matches TRBD1 (5 bases). The V end lost 4 bases, the J end lost 0 bases, and 10 bases lay between the germline ends. Germline loops: CDR1 SGHRS, CDR2 YFSETQ. The CDR3 runs 14 residues. CDR3 bases: TGCGCCAGCAGCCCCCAGGGTAACCAAGAGACCCAGTACTTC. It is translated as CASSPQGNQETQYF.

This clonotype was observed a few times. The chain uses TRBV7-2 and TRBJ2-3; D remains ambiguous. V dropped 6 bases and J dropped 4 bases, with 11 bases sitting between them. Germline V CDR1 and CDR2: SGHTA, FQGNSA. The CDR3 consists of 13 residues. DNA of the CDR3: TGTGCCAGCAGTTCGTATAGGGCAGATACGCAGTATTTT. The encoded protein is CASSSYRADTQYF.

This clonotype showed up just a few times. The V call is TRBV21-1, the J call TRBJ2-1; the table's D call, TRBD1, has no DNA check behind it. TRBV21-1 represents a pseudogene. CDR3 size: 14 residues. The CDR3 reads CASSRGTGHDEQFF. In DNA form, the CDR3 reads TGTGCCAGCAGCAGGGGGACAGGGCACGATGAGCAGTTCTTC.

The table lists this clonotype with many counts. The gene calls are TRBV5-6 and TRBJ2-5; 7 positions match TRBD2. V gave up 4 bases and J gave up 4 bases; unmatched junction bases: 16. The CDR3 has 17 residues. Germline loops: CDR1 SGHDT, CDR2 YYEEEE. The CDR3 DNA follows: TGTGCCAGCAGCCGAAATTTGGCAGCGGGGCTTCGAGAGACCCAGTACTTC. Residues: CASSRNLAAGLRETQYF.

There are many counts of this clonotype. V usage is TRBV11-2 and J usage is TRBJ2-1; 9 bases agree with TRBD2. Germline loops: CDR1 SGHAT, CDR2 FQNNGV. The CDR3 runs to 15 residues. The V segment lost 5 bases and the J segment 5 bases; nucleotides outside the gene matches: 7. In DNA, the CDR3 is TGTGCCAGCAGCCCTTTAGCGGGGGACCACAATGAGCAGTTCTTC. This codes for CASSPLAGDHNEQFF.

The chain employs TRBV7-2 and TRBJ2-2; the D gene is possibly TRBD1 (6 bases). The CDR3 is 15 amino acids. V gave up 0 bases and J gave up 5 bases, with 10 bases separating them. Germline CDR1 and CDR2: SGHTA and FQGNSA. CDR3 sequence reads: CASSLAQGGTGELFF. Written as DNA, the CDR3 is TGTGCCAGCAGCTTAGCGCAAGGGGGTACCGGGGAGCTGTTTTTT.

This chain uses TRBV4-3 with TRBJ1-3, with 9 bases identical to TRBD1. The CDR3 sequence is 16 residues long. CDR1 and CDR2 from the germline V gene are LGHNA and YSLEER. After removal of 3 bases from V and 2 bases from J, the junction contained 5 bases not matched to a gene. CDR3 coding DNA: TGCGCCAGCAGCCAGATGGGGACAGGGACTGGAAACACCATATATTTT. This sequence encodes CASSQMGTGTGNTIYF.

The chain recombines TRBV10-3 with TRBJ2-2, with 10 bases that match TRBD1. This CDR3 region has 13 residues. Trimming cost V 8 bases and J 6 bases; bases outside gene matches: 3. Germline CDR1 and CDR2: ENHRY and SYGVKD. The CDR3: CAIPGQGSGELFF. The CDR3 bases are TGTGCCATCCCGGGACAGGGGTCCGGGGAGCTGTTTTTT.

This clonotype occurred many times. The chain uses TRBV4-2 and TRBJ2-3; D remains ambiguous. The V gene's germline CDR1 is LGHNA and CDR2 YNFKEQ. V was cut by 8 bases and J by 1 base, with 10 bases left in between. The CDR3 runs 13 residues. CDR3 DNA: TGTGCCAGCCGAGGACCTGGCACAGATACGCAGTATTTT. This sequence encodes CASRGPGTDTQYF.

This chain uses TRBV4-3 with TRBJ2-3; D is ambiguous. Germline CDR1 reads LGHNA; CDR2 reads YSLEER. Trimming pared 1 base from V and 1 base from J, leaving 12 bases between. The CDR3 runs 16 residues. The CDR3 DNA sequence: TGCGCCAGCAGCCAAGGTGCTGGGGTTGGCACAGATACGCAGTATTTT. Protein product: CASSQGAGVGTDTQYF.

The J gene is TRBJ2-2, the V gene TRBV7-9; D may be TRBD2 (5 bases). Trimming left V 5 bases short and J 0 bases short, with 7 bases between. Germline V CDR1 and CDR2: SEHNR, FQNEAQ (reference sequence). The CDR3 contains 14 residues. Here the CDR3 reads CASSTGANTGELFF. CDR3 nucleotide sequence: TGTGCCAGCAGCACCGGGGCGAACACCGGGGAGCTGTTTTTT.

This rearrangement joins TRBV7-9 to TRBJ1-1; D is unclear. CDR3 length equals 15 residues. V gave up 4 bases and J gave up 5 bases, with 17 bases separating them. Germline V gene lookup returns CDR1 SEHNR and CDR2 FQNEAQ (reference sequence). DNA of the CDR3: TGTGCCAGCAGCTCCCACCGGGTAGTGGAAACTGAAGCTTTCTTT. It translates to CASSSHRVVETEAFF.

This chain links TRBV6-1 with TRBJ1-5, with D maybe TRBD1 (6 bases). From germline, CDR1 is MNHNS and CDR2 SASEGT. The CDR3 totals 14 residues. Trimming pared 6 bases from V and 4 bases from J, leaving 13 bases between. The CDR3 region is CASRMYTGNQPQHF. As DNA, the CDR3 is TGTGCCAGCAGGATGTATACAGGGAATCAGCCCCAGCATTTT.

There are many counts of this clonotype. This chain connects TRBV5-1 to TRBJ1-6; 9 nucleotides line up with TRBD1. The CDR3 contains 15 residues. Germline V CDR1 and CDR2: SGHRS, YFSETQ. V lost 4 bases to trimming and J lost 7 bases; unmatched junction nucleotides: 6. The CDR3 loop is CASSAWTGENSPLHF. CDR3 bases: TGCGCCAGCAGCGCCTGGACAGGGGAGAATTCACCCCTCCACTTT.

The V gene is TRBV27, the J gene TRBJ2-7, with 9 bases fitting TRBD1. The CDR3 is 14 amino acids. Germline lookup yields CDR1 MNHEY and CDR2 SMNVEV (reference sequence). V gave up 5 bases and J gave up 6 bases; unmatched junction bases: 8. Here the CDR3 reads CASSRQGGDPEQYV. CDR3 DNA sequence: TGTGCCAGCAGTAGACAGGGGGGGGATCCCGAGCAGTACGTC.

The CDR3 protein is CSVELDSGQYF. The CDR3 bases are TGCAGCGTTGAGCTGGACAGCGGGCAGTACTTC. The rearrangement uses TRBV29-1 and TRBJ2-7; the D gene is possibly TRBD1 (6 bases). Between the trimmed V and J ends, which lost 3 bases and 9 bases, there was a span of 12 bases. The V gene's germline CDR1 is SQVTM and CDR2 ANQGSEA. The CDR3 sequence is 11 residues long.

This clonotype was recorded a few times. The rearrangement links TRBV5-1 to TRBJ2-6; D remains ambiguous. The CDR3 sequence is 15 residues long. Trimming removed 0 bases from V and 2 bases from J, with 6 bases in between. CDR1 is SGHRS, CDR2 YFSETQ, per germline. This CDR3 reads CASSLGVAGANVLTF. The CDR3 region has the DNA TGCGCCAGCAGCTTGGGGGTGGCTGGGGCCAACGTCCTGACTTTC.